This entry lists 10 T cell receptor beta chains sequenced from one sample in a study of cytomegalovirus exposure and HLA in healthy donors. Clones were sequenced by immunoSEQ multiplex PCR, and TCRdb holds only the in-frame ones, with some missing. Counted here are 210,000 or so clones, around 88% occurring once; the ten biggest clones make up 2.9%. Sequencing input: PBMCs. The receptors derive from a woman aged 18-30 years in good health and CMV-seronegative.

This chain uses TRBV6-5 with TRBJ2-4; 7 nucleotides match TRBD1. The CDR3 contains 13 residues. Looked up from germline, CDR1 is MNHEY and CDR2 is SVGAGI. The junction had 9 bases not matched to a gene; V was cut back by 10 bases and J by 6 bases. CDR3 in amino acids: CAIIDRELNIQYF. CDR3 nucleotide sequence: TGTGCCATCATCGACAGGGAACTAAACATTCAGTACTTC.

V usage is TRBV4-3 and J usage is TRBJ2-1, with D unresolved. CDR3 size: 15 residues. Trimming stripped 0 bases from V and 5 bases from J, with 11 bases between. CDR1 and CDR2 (germline): LGHNA, YSLEER. The CDR3 protein is CASSQDTNAHNEQFF. CDR3 sequence (DNA): TGCGCCAGCAGCCAAGATACAAATGCACACAATGAGCAGTTCTTC.

This clone has only a few counts. CDR3 bases: TGCAGCGTAACTAGCGGGAATTACCAAGAGACCCAGTACTTC. Residues: CSVTSGNYQETQYF. The chain joins TRBV29-1 to TRBJ2-5; 10 bases are a match to TRBD2. The V segment lost 6 bases and the J segment 0 bases; nucleotides outside the gene matches: 4. This CDR3 comprises 14 residues. Germline CDR1 is SQVTM and CDR2 is ANQGSEA.

The CDR3 here is CASSYYQPGASYEQYF. In DNA, the CDR3 is TGTGCCAGCAGTTATTATCAACCAGGGGCCTCCTACGAGCAGTACTTC. The gene calls are TRBV6-5 and TRBJ2-7, with D possibly TRBD1 on 6 matching bases. The CDR3 has 16 residues. Germline-derived CDR1 and CDR2 are MNHEY and SVGAGI. V was shortened by 3 bases and J by 0 bases, with 15 bases between the two germline ends.

V is TRBV21-1 and J is TRBJ2-1; TRBD2, the D gene given by the table, was not confirmed from the DNA. TRBV21-1 represents a pseudogene. The CDR3 spans 16 residues. In DNA, the CDR3 is TGTGCCAGCACCCGACCCACTAGGGAGGTCTACAATGAGCAGTTCTTC. Its protein product is CASTRPTREVYNEQFF.

The rearrangement links TRBV2 to TRBJ1-2, with TRBD1 matching over 7 bases. V lost 8 bases and J lost 5; bases outside the gene matches: 14. Per the germline V gene, CDR1 is SNHLY and CDR2 is FYNNEI. CDR3 length equals 15 residues. The CDR3 DNA follows: TGTGCCAGCGGCGCAGGGGGTGACTTGAGATATGGCTACACCTTC. Amino acids: CASGAGGDLRYGYTF.

This chain links TRBV2 with TRBJ2-3; perhaps TRBD1 as D (5 bases). The germline V gene has CDR1 SNHLY and CDR2 FYNNEI. V lost 2 bases and J lost 0, with 12 bases in between. The CDR3 covers 16 residues. CDR3 in DNA: TGTGCCAGCAGTGAATCGCCAGGGCCTAGCACAGATACGCAGTATTTT. Amino acids: CASSESPGPSTDTQYF.

The rearrangement links TRBV28 to TRBJ2-1, with 10 bases fitting TRBD2. The V gene end was trimmed by 5 bases and the J gene end by 4 bases; junction bases not matched to a gene: 8. This CDR3 is built from 16 residues. CDR1 is MDHEN and CDR2 is SYDVKM in the germline V gene. The CDR3 nucleotides are TGTGCCAGCAGTCCCATTTTAGCGGGAGGTTACAATGAGCAGTTCTTC. This gives the protein CASSPILAGGYNEQFF.

The CDR3 loop is CASSPGTGGLANTGELFF. CDR3 DNA sequence: TGTGCCAGCAGCCCCGGGACAGGGGGCTTGGCGAACACCGGGGAGCTGTTTTTT. This sequence joins TRBV4-2 and TRBJ2-2; TRBD1 aligns across 12 bases. Looked up from germline, CDR1 is LGHNA and CDR2 is YNFKEQ. The V and J ends lost 4 bases and 0 bases, in that order; junction bases with no gene match: 6. The CDR3 is made up of 18 amino acids.

This clone was found many times. The chain joins TRBV10-3 to TRBJ2-7; perhaps TRBD1 as D (6 bases). Between the trimmed V and J ends, which lost 3 bases and 5 bases, there was a span of 11 bases. The CDR3 sequence is 13 residues long. Germline lookup yields CDR1 ENHRY and CDR2 SYGVKD. CDR3 in amino acids: CAISEQGIHEQYF. The CDR3 coding sequence is TGTGCCATCAGTGAACAGGGAATCCACGAGCAGTACTTC.